A single T cell receptor beta chain is shown here with its context. Antigen specificity is unknown. Amplification used 60 Vbeta primers and 13 Jbeta primers. TCRdb's copy holds only in-frame clones and misses some; the assay was immunoSEQ multiplex PCR. The table includes approximately 140,000 clones, approximately 84% detected once. This entry belongs to a study of cytomegalovirus exposure and HLA in healthy donors. General study results and limits: Several of the most significant clusters appeared linked to common viral pathogens, based on a later analysis. Among CMV-associated TCR beta chains, most appeared HLA-restricted in a later analysis.

Trimming left V 0 bases short and J 14 bases short, with 13 bases between. The CDR3 covers 12 residues. Germline CDR1 reads SGDLS; CDR2 reads YYNGEE. What was sequenced was PBMCs. This sequence originates from a boy aged 2 to 10 in good health and CMV-seronegative. This chain uses TRBV9 with TRBJ2-3; possibly TRBD2 for D (6 bases). The chain's CDR3 is CASSVDSGVRYF. The CDR3 nucleotides are TGTGCCAGCAGCGTAGATAGCGGTGTGAGGTATTTT.